Sequencing of this T cell receptor beta chain was carried out in a study of blood T cell repertoires in COVID-19. For the study at large: Researchers got acute and convalescent COVID-19 samples from the United States, Italy and Spain. The cDNA or gDNA used as material had been derived from T cells, B-cell-depleted T cells, or PBMCs.

Methods used by the authors: The authors estimated nucleated cell counts from reference gene primer amplification. Sequencing was performed with immunoSEQ multiplex PCR; in TCRdb, only in-frame clones are kept and a portion is missing. V and J calls and clone size are as listed in that table; D and trimming were resolved from the DNA. The sample has about 33,000 clones, around nine tenths seen once. In germline, CDR1 is LGHNA, CDR2 YSLEER. Trimming left V 0 bases short and J 3 bases short, with 16 bases between. The CDR3 spans 17 residues. The source is a man aged 70-80 years with acute or convalescent COVID-19. Sequencing input: peripheral blood. V is TRBV4-3 and J is TRBJ2-3; D may be TRBD2 (6 bases). The CDR3 region is CASSQDMEGVGTDTQYF. Written as DNA, the CDR3 is TGCGCCAGCAGCCAAGATATGGAGGGAGTAGGTACAGATACGCAGTATTTT.